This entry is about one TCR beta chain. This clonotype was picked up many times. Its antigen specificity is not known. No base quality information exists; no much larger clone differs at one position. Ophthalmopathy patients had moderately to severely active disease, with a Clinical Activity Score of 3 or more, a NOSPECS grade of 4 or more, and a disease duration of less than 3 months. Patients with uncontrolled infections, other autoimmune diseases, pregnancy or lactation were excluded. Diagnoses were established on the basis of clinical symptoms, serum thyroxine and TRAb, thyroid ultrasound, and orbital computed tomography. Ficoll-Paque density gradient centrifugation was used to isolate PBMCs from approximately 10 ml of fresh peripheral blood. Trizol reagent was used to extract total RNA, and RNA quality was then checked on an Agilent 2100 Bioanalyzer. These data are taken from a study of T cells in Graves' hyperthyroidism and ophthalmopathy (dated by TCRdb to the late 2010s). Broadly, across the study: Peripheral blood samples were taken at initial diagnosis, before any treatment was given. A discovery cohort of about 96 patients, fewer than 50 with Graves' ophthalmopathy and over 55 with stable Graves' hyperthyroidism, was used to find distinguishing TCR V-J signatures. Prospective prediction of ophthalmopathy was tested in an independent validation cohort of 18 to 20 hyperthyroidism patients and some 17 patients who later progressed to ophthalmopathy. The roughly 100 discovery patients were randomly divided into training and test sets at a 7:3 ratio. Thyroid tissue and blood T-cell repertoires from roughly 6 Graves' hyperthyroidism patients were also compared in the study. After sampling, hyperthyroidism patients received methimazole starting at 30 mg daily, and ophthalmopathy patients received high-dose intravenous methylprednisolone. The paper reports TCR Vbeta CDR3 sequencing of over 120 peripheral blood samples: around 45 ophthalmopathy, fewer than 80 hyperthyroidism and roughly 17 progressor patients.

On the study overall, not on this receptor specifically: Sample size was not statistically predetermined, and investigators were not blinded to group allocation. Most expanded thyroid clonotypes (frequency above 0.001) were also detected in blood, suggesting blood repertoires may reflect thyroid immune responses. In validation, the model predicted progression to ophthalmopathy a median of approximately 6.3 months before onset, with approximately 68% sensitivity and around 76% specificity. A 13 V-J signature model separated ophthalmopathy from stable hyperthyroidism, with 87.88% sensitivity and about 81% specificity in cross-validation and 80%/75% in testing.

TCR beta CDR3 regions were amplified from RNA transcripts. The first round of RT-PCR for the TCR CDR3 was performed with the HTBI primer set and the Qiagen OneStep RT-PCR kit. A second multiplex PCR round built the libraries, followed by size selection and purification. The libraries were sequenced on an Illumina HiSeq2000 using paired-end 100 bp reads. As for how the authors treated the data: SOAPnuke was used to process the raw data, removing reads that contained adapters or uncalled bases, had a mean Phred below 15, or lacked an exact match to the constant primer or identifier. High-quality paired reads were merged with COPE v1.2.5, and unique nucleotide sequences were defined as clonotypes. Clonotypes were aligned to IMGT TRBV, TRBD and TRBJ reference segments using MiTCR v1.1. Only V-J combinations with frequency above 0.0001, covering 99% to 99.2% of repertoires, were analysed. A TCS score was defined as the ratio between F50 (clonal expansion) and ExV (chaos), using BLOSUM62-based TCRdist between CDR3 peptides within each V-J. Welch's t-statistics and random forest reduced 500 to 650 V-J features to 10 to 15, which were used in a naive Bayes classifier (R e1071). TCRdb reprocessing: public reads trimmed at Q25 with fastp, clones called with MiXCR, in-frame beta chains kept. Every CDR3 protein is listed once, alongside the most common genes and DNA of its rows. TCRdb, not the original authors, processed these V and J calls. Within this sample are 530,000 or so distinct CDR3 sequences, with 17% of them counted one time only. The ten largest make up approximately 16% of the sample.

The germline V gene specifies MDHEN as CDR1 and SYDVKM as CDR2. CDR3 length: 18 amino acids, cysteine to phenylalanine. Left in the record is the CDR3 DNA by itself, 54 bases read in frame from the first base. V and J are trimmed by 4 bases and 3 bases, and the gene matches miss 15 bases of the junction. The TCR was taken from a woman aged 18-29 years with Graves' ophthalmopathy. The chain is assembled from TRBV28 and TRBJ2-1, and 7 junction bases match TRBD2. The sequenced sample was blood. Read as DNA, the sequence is TGTGCCAGCAGTTATTTCTCCGGACGCGGGGGAGACTACAATGAGCAGTTCTTC. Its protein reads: CASSYFSGRGGDYNEQFF. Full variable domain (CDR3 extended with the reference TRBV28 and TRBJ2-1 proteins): DVKVTQSSRYLVKRTGEKVFLECVQDMDHENMFWYRQDPGLGLRLIYFSYDVKMKEKGDIPEGYSVSREKKERFSLILESASTNQTSMYLCASSYFSGRGGDYNEQFFGPGTRLTVL.